This entry features one T cell receptor beta chain sequence. Per the authors' pipeline: Amplification of reference gene primers was used by the study to estimate nucleated cell counts. The method was immunoSEQ multiplex PCR; TCRdb's version includes in-frame clones alone and lacks a portion of them. V and J calls and clone size are copied from that table; D and trimming were computed from the DNA. The data hold 170,000 or so clones, with roughly 87% observed a single time. The sample is drawn from a study of blood T cell repertoires in COVID-19. About the study: The analysed material was cDNA or gDNA that came from T cells, B-cell-depleted T cells, or PBMCs.

V was shortened by 4 bases and J by 2 bases, with 5 bases between the two germline ends. This CDR3 has 12 amino acids. Germline V gene lookup returns CDR1 MDHEN and CDR2 SYDVKM. The chain links TRBV28 to TRBJ1-2; no reliable D call. Sequenced: PBMCs or T cells enriched from blood (not recorded which). This TCR derives from a woman in her forties or fifties who had recovered from COVID-19. The DNA of the CDR3 is TGTGCCAGCAGTTCGGGGAACTATGGCTACACCTTC. This codes for CASSSGNYGYTF.